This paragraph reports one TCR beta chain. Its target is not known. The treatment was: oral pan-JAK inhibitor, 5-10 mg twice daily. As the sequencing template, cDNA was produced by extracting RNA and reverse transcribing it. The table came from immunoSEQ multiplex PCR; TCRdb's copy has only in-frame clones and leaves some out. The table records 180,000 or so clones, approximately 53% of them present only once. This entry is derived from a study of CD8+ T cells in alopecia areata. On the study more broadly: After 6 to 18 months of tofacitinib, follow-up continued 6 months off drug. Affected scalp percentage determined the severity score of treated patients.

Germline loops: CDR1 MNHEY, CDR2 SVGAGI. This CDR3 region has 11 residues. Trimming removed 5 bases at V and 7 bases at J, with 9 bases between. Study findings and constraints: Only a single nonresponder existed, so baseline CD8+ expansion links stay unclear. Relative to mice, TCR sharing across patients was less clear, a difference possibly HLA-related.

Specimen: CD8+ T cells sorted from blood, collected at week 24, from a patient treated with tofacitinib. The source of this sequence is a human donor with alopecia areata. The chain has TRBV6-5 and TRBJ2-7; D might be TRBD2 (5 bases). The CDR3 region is CASSETGEQYF. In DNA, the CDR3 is TGTGCCAGCAGTGAGACGGGAGAGCAGTACTTC.